A selection of T cell receptor beta chains follows, all from one sample in a study of T cells in localized non-small cell lung cancer. Generated by immunoSEQ multiplex PCR, the TCRdb table keeps only in-frame clones and is missing some. Of fewer than 35,000 clones listed, more than 75% are singletons. The sample in question was peripheral blood, obtained before any cancer treatment. Source of these receptors: an older male donor with stage III lung adenocarcinoma. Both conserved end residues are part of each CDR3. Each record gives: J gene, D gene, V gene, clone size, CDR3 DNA, CDR3 protein. The D gene is left open where the match is weak. Only some rows state a clone size, as once, few, many or a class for expanded clones.

J: TRBJ1-1
D: -
V: TRBV5-1
size: -
DNA: TGCGCCAGCAGCTCGTTCGAGGGGCTCGGCACTGAAGCTTTCTTT
CDR3: CASSSFEGLGTEAFF

J: TRBJ2-1
D: -
V: TRBV7-3
size: -
DNA: TGTGCCAGCAGCTTAAGCCAGGGGGGCTACAATGAGCAGTTCTTC
CDR3: CASSLSQGGYNEQFF

J: TRBJ1-2
D: -
V: TRBV9
size: -
DNA: TGTGCCAGCAGCGCCCGGGGGGATGGCTACACCTTC
CDR3: CASSARGDGYTF

J: TRBJ2-6
D: -
V: TRBV28
size: -
DNA: TGTGCCAGCAGTTTACCACAGGGCTCGTCTGGGGCCAACGTCCTGACTTTC
CDR3: CASSLPQGSSGANVLTF

J: TRBJ2-7
D: -
V: TRBV5-1
size: -
DNA: TGCGCCAGCAGCTTGGTTACGTCAGCCGGCGGCGAGCAGTACTTC
CDR3: CASSLVTSAGGEQYF

J: TRBJ1-4
D: TRBD1
V: TRBV18
size: -
DNA: TGTGCCAGCTCACCACCGAATCCGGGACAGGGAGGCGAAAAACTGTTTTTT
CDR3: CASSPPNPGQGGEKLFF

J: TRBJ2-2
D: TRBD1
V: TRBV2
size: -
DNA: TGTGCCAGCAGTATGACAGGGGCCTCGAACACCGGGGAGCTGTTTTTT
CDR3: CASSMTGASNTGELFF

J: TRBJ2-2
D: -
V: TRBV2
size: -
DNA: TGTGCCAGCAAGGGGAGGGGGGCGCCCACCGGGGAGCTGTTTTTT
CDR3: CASKGRGAPTGELFF

J: TRBJ2-3
D: -
V: TRBV29-1
size: -
DNA: TGCAGCGTGAGCACAGGGCCAGATACGCAGTATTTT
CDR3: CSVSTGPDTQYF

J: TRBJ1-3
D: -
V: TRBV6-5
size: -
DNA: TGTGCCAGCAGGCCAGGGCCCTCCGGAAACACCATATATTTT
CDR3: CASRPGPSGNTIYF

J: TRBJ1-1
D: -
V: TRBV6-5
size: -
DNA: TGTGCCAGCAGTTACTCGACGCCTGCGCCTGAAGCTTTCTTT
CDR3: CASSYSTPAPEAFF

J: TRBJ2-3
D: -
V: TRBV30
size: -
DNA: TGTGCCTGGTCCCGGGATCTTAAAACCTGGAGGGCAGATACGCAGTATTTT
CDR3: CAWSRDLKTWRADTQYF

J: TRBJ2-7
D: -
V: TRBV19
size: -
DNA: TGTGCCGAATGCGAGCAGTACTTC
CDR3: CAECEQYF

J: TRBJ1-5
D: -
V: TRBV11-2
size: -
DNA: TGTGCCAGCAGCTTAGATCCATCAGGGGACCAGCCCCAGCATTTT
CDR3: CASSLDPSGDQPQHF

J: TRBJ1-1
D: -
V: TRBV19
size: few
DNA: TGTGCCAGTAGTATTATTCCGCAGAACACTGAAGCTTTCTTT
CDR3: CASSIIPQNTEAFF

J: TRBJ2-3
D: -
V: TRBV5-1
size: once
DNA: TGCGCCAGCAGCTTGGCGGGGGTGGGCACAGATACGCAGTATTTT
CDR3: CASSLAGVGTDTQYF

J: TRBJ1-1
D: TRBD1
V: TRBV27
size: -
DNA: TGTGCCAGCAGTCCGTCGACAGGGGAAGCGAACACTGAAGCTTTCTTT
CDR3: CASSPSTGEANTEAFF

J: TRBJ1-2
D: -
V: TRBV6-5
size: -
DNA: TGTGCCAGCAGCTCTGGGCCATCGGAGAACTATGGCTACACCTTC
CDR3: CASSSGPSENYGYTF

J: TRBJ1-1
D: -
V: TRBV10-3
size: -
DNA: TGTGCCATCAGTGAGTCGAGAACTGAAGCTTTCTTT
CDR3: CAISESRTEAFF

J: TRBJ1-3
D: -
V: TRBV28
size: -
DNA: TGTGCCAGCAGTGGGGTTGGAAACACCATATATTTT
CDR3: CASSGVGNTIYF

J: TRBJ2-3
D: TRBD2
V: TRBV9
size: -
DNA: TGTGCCAGCAGCGCTTCGCGACTAGCGGGGGGGCAAGGAGATACGCAGTATTTT
CDR3: CASSASRLAGGQGDTQYF